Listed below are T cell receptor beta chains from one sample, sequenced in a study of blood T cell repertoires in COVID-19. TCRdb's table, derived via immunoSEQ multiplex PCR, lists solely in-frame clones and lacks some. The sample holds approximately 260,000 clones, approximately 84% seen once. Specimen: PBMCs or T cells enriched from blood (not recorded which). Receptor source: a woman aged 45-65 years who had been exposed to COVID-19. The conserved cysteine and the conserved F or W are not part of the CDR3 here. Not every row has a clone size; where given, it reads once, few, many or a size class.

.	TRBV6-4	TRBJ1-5	ASSDSKGRAAYSNQPQH
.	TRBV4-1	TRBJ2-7	ASSQDLGASSYEQY
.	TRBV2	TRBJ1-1	ASWRWTEAF
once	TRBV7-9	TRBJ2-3	ASSSQKTVTSTDTQY
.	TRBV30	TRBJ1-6	AWSVGTGWTESNSPLH
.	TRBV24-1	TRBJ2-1	ATSDPGLAGEYNEQF
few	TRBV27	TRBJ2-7	ASSLPGQDGEQY
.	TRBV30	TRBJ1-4	AWTPRERRKLF
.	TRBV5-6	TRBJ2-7	ASSLEGTGAYEQY
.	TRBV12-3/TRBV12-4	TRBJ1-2	ASGRENYGYT
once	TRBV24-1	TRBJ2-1	ATSDLGTGTNEQF
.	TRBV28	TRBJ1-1	ASSLDSEAF
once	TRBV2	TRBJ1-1	ASTGQGIDTEAF
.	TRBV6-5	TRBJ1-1	ASSTPLQEAF
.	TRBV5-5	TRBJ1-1	ASSLTRGTEAF
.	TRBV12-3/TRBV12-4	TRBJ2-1	ASTRAYNEQF
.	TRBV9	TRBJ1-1	ASSVEAVSNTEAF
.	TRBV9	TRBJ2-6	ASSTRQPLSGANVLT
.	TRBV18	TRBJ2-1	ASSPPVRGARVEQF
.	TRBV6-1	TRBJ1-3	ASSESQAPGNTIY
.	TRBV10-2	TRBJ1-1	ASSEMRNSRY
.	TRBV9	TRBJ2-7	ASSKGQATYEQY
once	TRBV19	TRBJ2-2	ASSMGRARGELF
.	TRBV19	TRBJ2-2	ASSTASNTGELF
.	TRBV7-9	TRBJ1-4	ASSLQAQIGEKLF